This TCR beta chain was recovered during a study of regulatory T cells in long-lasting Graves disease. Time point meaning: newly diagnosed GD, antithyroid drugs for less than 3 months. PBMC RNA served as the TCR library source. iRepertoire HTBI primers and Arm-PCR of CDR3 regions built TCR beta libraries. TCRdb re-called the multiplex PCR reads with MiXCR, one entry per CDR3 protein. The sample has around 420,000 distinct CDR3 sequences; approximately 16% are singletons. The length of the CDR3 is 13 residues. V lost 6 bases and J lost 8; bases outside the gene matches: 5. The germline gives CDR1 DFQATT, CDR2 SNEGSKA (reference sequence). The sample was also linked to a second study, of T cells in Graves' hyperthyroidism and ophthalmopathy. In that study: Graves' hyperthyroidism without ophthalmopathy progression within 18 months was termed stable. The HTBI primer set drove a first-round RT-PCR of the TCR CDR3.

The rearrangement links TRBV20-1 to TRBJ2-4; the match to TRBD2 covers 12 bases. This sequence originates from a woman aged 40 to 50 with Graves disease. This material consisted of peripheral blood mononuclear cells (PBMCs), taken at new diagnosis, from a patient treated with antithyroid drugs. The CDR3: CSATSGRSYIQYF. CDR3 coding DNA: TGCAGTGCCACTAGCGGGAGGTCATACATTCAGTACTTC.